The sequence of this T cell receptor (beta chain) was determined in a study of immune evolution from preneoplasia to lung adenocarcinoma. General study points: Compared with EGFR-mutant or double wild-type lesions, KRAS-mutant nodules were more clonal.

Two lung cancer pathologists independently confirmed each histologic diagnosis. After pathologic assessment, macro-dissection selected premalignant or tumor cells for extraction. The CDR3 spans 15 residues. Germline CDR1 and CDR2: SQVTM and ANQGSEA. Deletions cut 0 bases from V and 1 base from J, with 12 bases between. The table lists this clone with a few counts. Its antigen is as yet unknown. TCRdb's copy holds only in-frame clones and misses some; the assay was immunoSEQ multiplex PCR. This repertoire shows about 14,000 clones, 70% to 90% found once; its top ten account for around 4%. The chain joins TRBV29-1 to TRBJ1-1; TRBD1 is a possible D gene (5 bases). This sequence was found in a person in their 70s with lung adenocarcinoma. The sequencing input was FFPE minimally invasive lung adenocarcinoma tissue. The CDR3 DNA reads as TGCAGCGTTGAAGATCAGGGAGTAACGAACACTGAAGCTTTCTTT. Translating it yields CSVEDQGVTNTEAFF.